This T cell receptor (beta chain) was documented in a study of TIL therapy for anti-PD-1-resistant metastatic lung cancer. Study information: Most patients had lung adenocarcinoma; a handful of tumors were EGFR-mutant, two ALK-rearranged; half smoked currently or formerly. Tumors carried a median 1.5 non-synonymous mutations per megabase.

This was the immunoSEQ v3 assay. Profiled with immunoSEQ multiplex PCR; TCRdb holds only in-frame clones, not every one. The data show 7,000 or so clones, with roughly three fifths seen just once and 7.5% to 8.5% held by the top ten. The time point denotes: pre-treatment sample, taken before nivolumab and TIL therapy. Most excised metastases sampled were pleural nodules or supraclavicular lymph nodes. Adults with stage 4 NSCLC were enrolled in a phase I trial. General study findings and limits: TIL cultures after expansion showed higher clonality and lower diversity than baseline tumor (median 6% vs 31%).

Within the sample, this clone is large. What it binds is not known. This CDR3 is built from 17 residues. The trim removed 0 bases at V and 7 bases at J, leaving 11 bases unmatched. The germline CDR1 and CDR2 sequences are LGHNA and YNFKEQ. Here the sequenced sample was tumor tissue, taken at baseline. The receptor's source is a person aged 25-79 years with non-small cell lung cancer. The genes are TRBV4-2 and TRBJ2-2, with 7 bases matching TRBD1. CDR3 region: CASSQDRGQRSFGELFF. Here the CDR3 DNA reads TGTGCCAGCAGCCAAGATAGGGGACAGAGAAGTTTCGGGGAGCTGTTTTTT.